This TCR delta chain appears in the sequencing data of a study of gamma-delta T cells after stem cell transplantation (dated by TCRdb to about 2016). A note on this clone: Its antigen has not been determined. The record has no base qualities; no much larger clone is one base away.

Taken from the germline V gene, the CDR1 and CDR2 loops are GEAIGNYY and EKD. The junction carries 10 bases between V and J, which are trimmed by 2 bases and 0 bases respectively. The CDR3 sequence holds 17 residues, the cysteine and phenylalanine included. Solely the CDR3 DNA is kept, with 51 bases framed from the first base. Library creation used RT-PCR. Sequencing instrument: Illumina MiSeq. TCRdb called clones afresh from the public reads with CATT; identical DNA rows were later merged. Within this sample are roughly 6,500 delta-chain clones, with roughly 25% of them counted one time only. The top ten clonotypes cover 15% to 20% of the sample.

The clonotype comes from a human donor. It is not recorded whose cells these are; they may come from a transplant donor. Here the chain combines TRDV2 and TRDJ3; the D gene is unclear. The source material was gamma-delta T cells. The DNA is as follows: TGTGCCTGTGACAAGGTTATTCGCTCCTGGGACACCCGACAGATGTTTTTC. This translates into CACDKVIRSWDTRQMFF.